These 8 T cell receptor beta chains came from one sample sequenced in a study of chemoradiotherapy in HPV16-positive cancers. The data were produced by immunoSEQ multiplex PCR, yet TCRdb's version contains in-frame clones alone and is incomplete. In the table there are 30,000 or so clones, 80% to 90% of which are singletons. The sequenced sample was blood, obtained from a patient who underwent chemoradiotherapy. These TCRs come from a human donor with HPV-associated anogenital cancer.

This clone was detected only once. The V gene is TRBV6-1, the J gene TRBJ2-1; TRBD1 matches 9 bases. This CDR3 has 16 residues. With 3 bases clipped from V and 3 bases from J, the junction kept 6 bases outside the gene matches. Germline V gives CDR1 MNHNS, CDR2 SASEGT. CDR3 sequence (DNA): TGTGCCAGCAGTGAGCAACAGGGGGCCAACTACAATGAGCAGTTCTTC. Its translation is CASSEQQGANYNEQFF.

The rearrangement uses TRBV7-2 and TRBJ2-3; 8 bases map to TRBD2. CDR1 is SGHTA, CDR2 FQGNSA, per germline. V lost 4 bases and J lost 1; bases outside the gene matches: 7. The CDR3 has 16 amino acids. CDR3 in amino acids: CASSWGAGAGTDTQYF. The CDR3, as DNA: TGTGCCAGCAGCTGGGGAGCGGGAGCCGGCACAGATACGCAGTATTTT. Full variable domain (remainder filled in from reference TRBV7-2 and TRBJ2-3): GAGVSQSPSNKVTEKGKDVELRCDPISGHTALYWYRQSLGQGLEFLIYFQGNSAPDKSGLPSDRFSAERTGGSVSTLTIQRTQQEDSAVYLCASSWGAGAGTDTQYFGPGTRLTVL.

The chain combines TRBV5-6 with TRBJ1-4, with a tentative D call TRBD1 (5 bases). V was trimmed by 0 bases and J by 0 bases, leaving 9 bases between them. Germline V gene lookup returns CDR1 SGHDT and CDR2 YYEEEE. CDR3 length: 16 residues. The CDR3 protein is CASSLDRPPTNEKLFF. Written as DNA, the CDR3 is TGTGCCAGCAGCTTGGACAGGCCCCCAACTAATGAAAAACTGTTTTTT.

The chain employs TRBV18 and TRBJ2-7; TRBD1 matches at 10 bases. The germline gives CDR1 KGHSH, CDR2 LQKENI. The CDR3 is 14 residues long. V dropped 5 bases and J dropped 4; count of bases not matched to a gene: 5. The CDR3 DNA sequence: TGTGCCAGCTCAGGGGGACAGGGGATTTACGAGCAGTACTTC. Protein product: CASSGGQGIYEQYF.

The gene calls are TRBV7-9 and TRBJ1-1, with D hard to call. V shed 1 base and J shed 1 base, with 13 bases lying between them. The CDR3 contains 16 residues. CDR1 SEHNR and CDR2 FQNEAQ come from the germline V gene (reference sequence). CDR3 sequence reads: CASSLEGGLQNTEAFF. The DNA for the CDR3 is TGTGCCAGCAGCTTAGAGGGCGGTCTACAGAACACTGAAGCTTTCTTT.

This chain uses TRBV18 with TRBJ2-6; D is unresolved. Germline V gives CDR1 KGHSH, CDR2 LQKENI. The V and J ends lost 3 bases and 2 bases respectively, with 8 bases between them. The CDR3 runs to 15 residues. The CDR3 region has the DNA TGTGCCAGCTCACCTTTAACCGCTGGGGCCAACGTCCTGACTTTC. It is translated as CASSPLTAGANVLTF.

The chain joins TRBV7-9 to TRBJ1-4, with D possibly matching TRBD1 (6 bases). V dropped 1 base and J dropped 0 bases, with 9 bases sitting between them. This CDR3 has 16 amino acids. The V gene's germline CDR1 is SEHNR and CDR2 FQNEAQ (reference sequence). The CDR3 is CASSLGTAATNEKLFF. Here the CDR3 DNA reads TGTGCCAGCAGCTTAGGGACAGCTGCAACTAATGAAAAACTGTTTTTT.

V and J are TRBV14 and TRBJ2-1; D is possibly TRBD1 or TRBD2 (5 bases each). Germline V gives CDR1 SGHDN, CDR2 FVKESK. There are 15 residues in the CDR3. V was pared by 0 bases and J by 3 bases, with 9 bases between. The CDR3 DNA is TGTGCCAGCAGCCAAGAACCAGGGAGCTACAATGAGCAGTTCTTC. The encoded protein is CASSQEPGSYNEQFF.